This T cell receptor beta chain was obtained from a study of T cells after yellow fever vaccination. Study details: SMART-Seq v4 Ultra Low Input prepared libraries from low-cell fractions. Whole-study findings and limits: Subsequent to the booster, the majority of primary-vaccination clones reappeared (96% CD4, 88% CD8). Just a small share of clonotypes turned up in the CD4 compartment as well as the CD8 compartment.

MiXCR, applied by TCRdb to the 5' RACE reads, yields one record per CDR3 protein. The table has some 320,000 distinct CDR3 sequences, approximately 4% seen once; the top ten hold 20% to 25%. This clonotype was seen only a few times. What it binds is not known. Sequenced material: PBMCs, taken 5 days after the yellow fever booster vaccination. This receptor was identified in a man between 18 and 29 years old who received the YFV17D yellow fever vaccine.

The CDR3 sequence is CASSLGIMAGGNEQFF. The CDR3 DNA is TGTGCCAGCAGCTTAGGGATTATGGCGGGGGGGAATGAGCAGTTCTTC. The chain combines TRBV11-3 with TRBJ2-1, with TRBD2 identical over 9 bases. The CDR3 consists of 16 residues. Germline CDR1 SGHNT, CDR2 YENEEA. After removal of 1 base from V and 7 bases from J, the junction contained 8 bases not matched to a gene.